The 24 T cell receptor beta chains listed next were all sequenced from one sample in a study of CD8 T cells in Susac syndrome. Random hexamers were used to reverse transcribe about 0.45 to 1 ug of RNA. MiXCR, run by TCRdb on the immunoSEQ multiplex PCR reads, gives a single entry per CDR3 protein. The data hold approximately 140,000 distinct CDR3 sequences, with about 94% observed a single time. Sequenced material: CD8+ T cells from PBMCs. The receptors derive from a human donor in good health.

The CDR3 region is CSVEGDMYNEQFF. The CDR3 region has the DNA TGCAGCGTTGAAGGGGATATGTACAATGAGCAGTTCTTC. This chain links TRBV29-1 with TRBJ2-1; unclear D gene. The length of the CDR3 is 13 residues. Trimming took 1 base from V and 4 from J, leaving 8 bases between them. Germline V lookup: CDR1 SQVTM, CDR2 ANQGSEA.

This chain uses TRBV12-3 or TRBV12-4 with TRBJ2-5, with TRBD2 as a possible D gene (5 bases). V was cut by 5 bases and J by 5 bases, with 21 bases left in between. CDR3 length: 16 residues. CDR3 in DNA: TGTGCCAGCAGTACGACCCTAGCTCGGATGGGTGAGACCCAGTACTTC. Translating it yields CASSTTLARMGETQYF.

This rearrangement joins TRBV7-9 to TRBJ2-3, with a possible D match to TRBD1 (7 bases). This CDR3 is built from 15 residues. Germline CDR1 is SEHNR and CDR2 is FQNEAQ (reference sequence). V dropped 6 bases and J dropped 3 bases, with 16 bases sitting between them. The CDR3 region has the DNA TGTGCCAGCAGTTCCCAGGGGGGAGTAACAGATACGCAGTATTTT. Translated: CASSSQGGVTDTQYF.

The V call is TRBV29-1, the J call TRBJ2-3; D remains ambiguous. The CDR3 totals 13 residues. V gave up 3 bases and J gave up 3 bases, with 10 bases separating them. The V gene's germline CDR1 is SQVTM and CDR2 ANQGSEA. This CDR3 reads CSVDLVPTDTQYF. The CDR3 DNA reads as TGCAGCGTTGATCTTGTTCCGACAGATACGCAGTATTTT.

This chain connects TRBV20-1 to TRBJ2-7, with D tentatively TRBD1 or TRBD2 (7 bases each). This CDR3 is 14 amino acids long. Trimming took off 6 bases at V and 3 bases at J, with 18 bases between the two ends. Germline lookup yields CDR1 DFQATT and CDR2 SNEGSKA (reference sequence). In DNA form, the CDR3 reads TGCAGTGCGGGGGGGGGACAGCACTTCTACGAGCAGTACTTC. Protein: CSAGGGQHFYEQYF.

CDR3 residues: CSAPVAVTDTQYF. The CDR3 coding sequence is TGCAGTGCCCCTGTAGCGGTCACAGATACGCAGTATTTT. This chain links TRBV20-1 with TRBJ2-3; D perhaps matches TRBD2 (6 bases). The CDR3 length is 13 residues. In germline, CDR1 is DFQATT, CDR2 SNEGSKA (reference sequence). The germline V and J ends were trimmed by 6 bases and 2 bases, with 12 bases remaining between them.

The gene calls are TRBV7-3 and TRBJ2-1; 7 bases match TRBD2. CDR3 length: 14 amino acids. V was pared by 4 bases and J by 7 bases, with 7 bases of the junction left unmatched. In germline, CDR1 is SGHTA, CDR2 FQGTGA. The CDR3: CASSSAGAANEQFF. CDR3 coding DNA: TGTGCCAGCAGCTCCGCGGGAGCGGCTAATGAGCAGTTCTTC.

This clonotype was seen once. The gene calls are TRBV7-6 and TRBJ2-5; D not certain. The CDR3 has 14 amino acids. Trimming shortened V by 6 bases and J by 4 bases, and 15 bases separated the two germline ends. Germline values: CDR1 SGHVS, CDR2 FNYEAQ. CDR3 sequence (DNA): TGTGCCAGCAGTCCAAGTGTGTTGGGAGAGACCCAGTACTTC. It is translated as CASSPSVLGETQYF.

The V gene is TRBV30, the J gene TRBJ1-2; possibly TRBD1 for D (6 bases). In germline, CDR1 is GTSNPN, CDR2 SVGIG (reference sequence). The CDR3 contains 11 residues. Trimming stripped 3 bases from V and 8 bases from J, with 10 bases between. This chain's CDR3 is CAWRSGGGYTF. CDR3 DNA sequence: TGTGCCTGGAGGTCCGGGGGCGGCTACACCTTC.

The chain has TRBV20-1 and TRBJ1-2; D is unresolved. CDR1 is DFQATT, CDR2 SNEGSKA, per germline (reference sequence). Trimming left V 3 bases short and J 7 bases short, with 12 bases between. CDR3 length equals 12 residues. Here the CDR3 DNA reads TGCAGTGCTAGCCCGTGGGTGCGTGGCTACACCTTC. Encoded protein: CSASPWVRGYTF.

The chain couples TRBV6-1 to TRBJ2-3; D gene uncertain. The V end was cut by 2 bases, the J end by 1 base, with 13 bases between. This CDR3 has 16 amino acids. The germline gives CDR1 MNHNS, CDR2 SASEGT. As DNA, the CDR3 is TGTGCCAGCAGTGAAACGTCCGGGTCAGGCACAGATACGCAGTATTTT. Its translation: CASSETSGSGTDTQYF.

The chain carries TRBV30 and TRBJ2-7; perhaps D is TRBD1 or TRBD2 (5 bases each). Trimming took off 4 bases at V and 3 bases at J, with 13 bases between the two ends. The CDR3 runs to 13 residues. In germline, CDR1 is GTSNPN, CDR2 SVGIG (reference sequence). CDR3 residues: CAWTGPTGYEQYF. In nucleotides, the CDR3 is TGTGCCTGGACGGGACCCACCGGCTACGAGCAGTACTTC.

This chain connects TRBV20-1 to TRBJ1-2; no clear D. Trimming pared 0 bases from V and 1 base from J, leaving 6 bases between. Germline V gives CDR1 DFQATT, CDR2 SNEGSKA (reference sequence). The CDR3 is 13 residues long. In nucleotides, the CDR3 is TGCAGTGCTAGAGAGCAGGATAACTATGGCTACACCTTC. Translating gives CSAREQDNYGYTF.

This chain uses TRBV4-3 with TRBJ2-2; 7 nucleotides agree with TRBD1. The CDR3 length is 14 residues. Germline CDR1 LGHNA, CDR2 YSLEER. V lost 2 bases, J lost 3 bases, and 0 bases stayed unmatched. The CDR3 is CASSQQGDTGELFF. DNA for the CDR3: TGCGCCAGCAGCCAACAGGGGGACACCGGGGAGCTGTTTTTT.

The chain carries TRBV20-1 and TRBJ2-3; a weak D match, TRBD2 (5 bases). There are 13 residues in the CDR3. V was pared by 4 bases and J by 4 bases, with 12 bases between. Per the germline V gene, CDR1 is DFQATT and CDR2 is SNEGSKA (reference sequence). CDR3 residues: CSATSTRADTQYF. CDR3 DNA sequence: TGCAGTGCTACTAGCACTAGGGCAGATACGCAGTATTTT.

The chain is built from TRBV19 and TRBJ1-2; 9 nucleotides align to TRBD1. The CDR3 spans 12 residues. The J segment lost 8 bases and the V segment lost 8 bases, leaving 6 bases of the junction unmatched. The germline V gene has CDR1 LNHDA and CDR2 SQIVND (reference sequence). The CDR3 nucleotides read TGTGCCAGTGTACGGACAGGGGAAGGCTACACCTTC. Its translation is CASVRTGEGYTF.

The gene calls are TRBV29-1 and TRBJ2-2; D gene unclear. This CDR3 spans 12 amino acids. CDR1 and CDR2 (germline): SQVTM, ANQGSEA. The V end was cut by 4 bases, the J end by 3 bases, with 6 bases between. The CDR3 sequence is CSVVGYTGELFF. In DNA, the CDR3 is TGCAGCGTTGTGGGGTACACCGGGGAGCTGTTTTTT.

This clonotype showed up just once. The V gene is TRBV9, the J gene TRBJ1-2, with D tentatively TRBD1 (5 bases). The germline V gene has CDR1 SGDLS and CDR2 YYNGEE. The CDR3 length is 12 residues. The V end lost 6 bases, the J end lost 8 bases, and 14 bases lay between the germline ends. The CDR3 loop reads CASNMGGRGYTF. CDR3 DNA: TGTGCCAGCAACATGGGGGGGAGAGGCTACACCTTC.

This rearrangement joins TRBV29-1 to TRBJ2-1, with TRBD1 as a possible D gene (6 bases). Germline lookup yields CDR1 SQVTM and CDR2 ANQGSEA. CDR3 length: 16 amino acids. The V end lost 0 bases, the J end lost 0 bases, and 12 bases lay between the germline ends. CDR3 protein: CSVEDPDRSSYNEQFF. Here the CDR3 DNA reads TGCAGCGTTGAAGATCCCGACAGGAGCTCCTACAATGAGCAGTTCTTC.

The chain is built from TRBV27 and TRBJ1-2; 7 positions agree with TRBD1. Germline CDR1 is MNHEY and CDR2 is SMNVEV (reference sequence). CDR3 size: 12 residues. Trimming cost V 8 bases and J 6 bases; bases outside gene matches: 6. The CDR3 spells CASGQGVDGYTF. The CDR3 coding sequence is TGTGCCAGCGGGCAGGGGGTGGATGGCTACACCTTC.

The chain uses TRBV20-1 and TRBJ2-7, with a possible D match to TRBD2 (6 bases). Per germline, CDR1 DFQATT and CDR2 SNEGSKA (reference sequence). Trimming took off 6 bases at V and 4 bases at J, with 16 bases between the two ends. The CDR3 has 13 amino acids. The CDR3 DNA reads TGCAGTGCCAAGGATAGCGGAAGGTACGAGCAGTACTTC. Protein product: CSAKDSGRYEQYF.

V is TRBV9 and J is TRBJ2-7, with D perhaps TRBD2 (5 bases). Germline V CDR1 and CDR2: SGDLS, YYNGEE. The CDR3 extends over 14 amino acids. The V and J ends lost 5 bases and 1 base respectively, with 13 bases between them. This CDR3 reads CASSVGSGSYEQYF. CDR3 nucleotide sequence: TGTGCCAGCAGTGTTGGCTCGGGGTCCTACGAGCAGTACTTC.

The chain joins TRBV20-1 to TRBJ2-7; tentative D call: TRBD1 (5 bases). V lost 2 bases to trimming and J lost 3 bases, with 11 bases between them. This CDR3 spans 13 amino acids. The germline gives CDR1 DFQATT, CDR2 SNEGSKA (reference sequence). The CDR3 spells CSARNLDSYEQYF. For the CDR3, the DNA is TGCAGTGCTAGAAACCTTGACAGCTACGAGCAGTACTTC.

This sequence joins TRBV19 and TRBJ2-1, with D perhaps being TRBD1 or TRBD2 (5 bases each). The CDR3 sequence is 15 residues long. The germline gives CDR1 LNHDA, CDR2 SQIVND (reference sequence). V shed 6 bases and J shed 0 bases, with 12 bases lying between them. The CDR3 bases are TGTGCCAGTAGAGGGACGTTGAGCTCCTACAATGAGCAGTTCTTC. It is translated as CASRGTLSSYNEQFF.